The present entry profiles one T cell receptor beta chain with its context. The clone's antigen remains unknown. No much larger clone is present one base from it, and per-base qualities are unavailable. Participants in the prospective study were aged about 18 to 95 years, lived in some 24 United States geographic areas, and enrolled through a virtual design. Cohort assignment in the prospective study relied on participant-reported clinical history from a screening survey and a study questionnaire. Recovered participants in ImmuneRACE Cohort 3 were defined by two consecutive negative NP/OP PCR tests, clearance by a healthcare professional, or resolution of symptoms. Mobile phlebotomists in the prospective study collected whole blood, serum and a nasopharyngeal or oropharyngeal swab from every participant. Participants in the prospective study had the option to provide additional blood draws and questionnaires over a roughly two-month period. Blood samples from the prospective study were shipped frozen or at room temperature prior to DNA extraction.

Reading the germline V gene gives CDR1 SGHNT and CDR2 YENEEA. CDR3 length: 15 amino acids, cysteine to phenylalanine. Left in the record is the CDR3 DNA by itself, 45 bases read in frame from the first base. At the junction V is shortened by 5 bases and J by 4 bases; bases outside the gene matches: 8. The record originates from a study of blood T cell repertoires in COVID-19 (dated by TCRdb to 2018 to 2021). Concerning the study at large: Samples from collaborators originated in the United States, Italy and Spain and spanned both the acute and convalescent phases of COVID-19. The prospective study material was composed of cDNA or gDNA derived from T cells, B-cell-depleted T cells, or PBMCs. The samples were drawn from the first 160 participants of the ongoing ImmuneRACE study and from 1,254 subjects provided by 6 global collaborators. Where available, HLA class I and class II types were taken from metadata supplied by the sample provider and were not determined by assay-based typing. The dataset comprised deeply sampled blood TCRbeta repertoires from subjects exposed to, actively infected with, or recovered from COVID-19. The repertoires were released in a freely available public database meant as a resource for research on the immune response to SARS-CoV-2. Sample metadata almost always included a de-identified subject ID, COVID-19 status, age in years and sex.

The immunoSEQ Assay, a bias-controlled multiplex PCR, was used to amplify TCRbeta CDR3 regions from genomic DNA. As for the original processing: The number of nucleated cells in each sample was estimated by amplification of reference gene primers within the assay. To quantify the absolute abundance of each unique TCRbeta CDR3 rearrangement, sequence reads were collapsed and filtered. For each sample, productive Simpson clonality was calculated by taking the square root of Simpson's diversity index across productive rearrangements. TCRdb's version of the immuneACCESS table is confined to in-frame rearrangements and falls short of the full clone set. An unresolved V gene accounts for under half of the shortfall where checked; the remainder is of unknown origin. V, J and clone size are taken as reported in that table, and D and trimming were inferred from the DNA itself. The sample profile shows roughly 520,000 clones; more than 75% of them were found once. The ten largest clones take up less than 2% of the sample.

The research as a whole found: The quantity of clinical and demographic metadata differed by source and by participant and was supplied without curation.

The clonotype comes from a woman aged 35 to 49 who had recovered from COVID-19. The rearranged segments are TRBV11-3 and TRBJ2-3; the junction holds 8 bases that match TRBD2. Sequencing was performed on PBMCs or T cells enriched from blood (not recorded which). The CDR3 in this case is CASSPTAGAADTQYF. The DNA sequence is TGTGCCAGCAGCCCAACAGCGGGAGCGGCAGATACGCAGTATTTT.